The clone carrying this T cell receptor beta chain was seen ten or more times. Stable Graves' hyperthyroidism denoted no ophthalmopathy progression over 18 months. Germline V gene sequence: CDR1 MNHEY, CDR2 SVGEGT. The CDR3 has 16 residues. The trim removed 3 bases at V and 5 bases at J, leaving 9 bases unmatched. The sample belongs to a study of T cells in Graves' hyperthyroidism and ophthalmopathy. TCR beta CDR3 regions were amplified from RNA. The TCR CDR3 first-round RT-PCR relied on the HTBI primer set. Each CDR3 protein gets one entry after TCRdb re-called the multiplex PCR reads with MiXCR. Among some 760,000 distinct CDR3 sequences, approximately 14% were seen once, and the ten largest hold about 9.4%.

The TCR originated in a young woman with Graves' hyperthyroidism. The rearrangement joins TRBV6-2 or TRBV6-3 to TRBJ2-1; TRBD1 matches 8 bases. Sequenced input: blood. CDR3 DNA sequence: TGTGCCAGCAGTTATGCCATCGGGACAGGACACAATGAGCAGTTCTTC. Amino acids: CASSYAIGTGHNEQFF.